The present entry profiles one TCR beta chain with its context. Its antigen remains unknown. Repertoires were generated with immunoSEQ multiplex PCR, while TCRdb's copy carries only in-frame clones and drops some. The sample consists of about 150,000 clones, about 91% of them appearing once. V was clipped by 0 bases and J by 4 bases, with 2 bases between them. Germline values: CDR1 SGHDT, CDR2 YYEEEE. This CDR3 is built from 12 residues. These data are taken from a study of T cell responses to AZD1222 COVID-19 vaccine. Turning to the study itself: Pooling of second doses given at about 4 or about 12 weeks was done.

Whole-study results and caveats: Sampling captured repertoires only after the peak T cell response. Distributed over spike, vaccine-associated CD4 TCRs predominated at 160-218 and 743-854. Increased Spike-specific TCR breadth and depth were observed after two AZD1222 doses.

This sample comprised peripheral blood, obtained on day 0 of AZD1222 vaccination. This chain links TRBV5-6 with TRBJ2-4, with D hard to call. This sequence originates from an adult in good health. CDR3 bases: TGTGCCAGCAGCTTGGGGAAAAACATTCAGTACTTC. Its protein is CASSLGKNIQYF.